The 29 T cell receptor beta chains below were found in one sample sequenced in a study of blood T cell repertoires in COVID-19. Sequencing used immunoSEQ multiplex PCR; TCRdb keeps in-frame clones, though not all of them. Counted here are some 320,000 clones, under 90% occurring once; the ten biggest clones make up less than 3.5%. What was sequenced was PBMCs or T cells enriched from blood (not recorded which). The receptors here all came from a woman aged 45 to 65 who had been exposed to COVID-19.

The gene calls are TRBV20-1 and TRBJ1-1; TRBD1 matches 8 bases. Germline-derived CDR1 and CDR2 are DFQATT and SNEGSKA (reference sequence). Trimming removed 3 bases from V and 0 bases from J; junction bases left unmatched: 6. The CDR3 length is 15 residues. CDR3 region: CSASLGTGLNTEAFF. CDR3 nucleotides: TGCAGTGCTAGTCTAGGGACAGGCTTGAACACTGAAGCTTTCTTT.

The chain uses TRBV9 and TRBJ2-5, with D possibly being TRBD2 (5 bases). V lost 1 base and J 2 bases, leaving 9 bases between the germline ends. Germline assignment: CDR1 SGDLS and CDR2 YYNGEE. The length of the CDR3 is 14 residues. The DNA of the CDR3 is TGTGCCAGCAGCGTATTCGGGGAACAAGAGACCCAGTACTTC. Residues: CASSVFGEQETQYF.

The chain has TRBV5-1 and TRBJ2-7; the D gene is possibly TRBD2 (6 bases). Germline V gene sequence: CDR1 SGHRS, CDR2 YFSETQ. This CDR3 is built from 16 residues. V lost 4 bases to trimming and J lost 3 bases, with 20 bases between them. This CDR3 reads CASSHGRAREDYEQYF. The CDR3 region has the DNA TGCGCCAGCAGCCACGGACGGGCCAGGGAGGACTACGAGCAGTACTTC.

The CDR3 protein is CAWEAGWAEAFF. CDR3 bases: TGTGCCTGGGAAGCAGGGTGGGCTGAAGCTTTCTTT. This chain uses TRBV30 with TRBJ1-1; D is possibly TRBD1 (5 bases). Trimming shortened V by 5 bases and J by 6 bases, and 13 bases separated the two germline ends. The CDR3 is made up of 12 amino acids. From germline, CDR1 is GTSNPN and CDR2 SVGIG (reference sequence).

V usage is TRBV7-8 and J usage is TRBJ2-5; 9 bases fit TRBD1. Germline V gene data show CDR1 as SGHVS and CDR2 as FQNEAQ. With 5 bases clipped from V and 4 bases from J, the junction kept 2 bases outside the gene matches. This CDR3 comprises 13 residues. DNA for the CDR3: TGTGCCAGCAGCCGGGACAGGGTAGAGACCCAGTACTTC. The encoded protein is CASSRDRVETQYF.

The V gene is TRBV11-3, the J gene TRBJ2-3; 16 nucleotides match TRBD2. The V gene end was trimmed by 3 bases and the J gene end by 4 bases; junction bases not matched to a gene: 1. The CDR3 has 16 amino acids. Germline values: CDR1 SGHNT, CDR2 YENEEA. CDR3 protein: CASSLGLAGGADTQYF. CDR3 nucleotide sequence: TGTGCCAGCAGCTTGGGACTAGCGGGGGGGGCAGATACGCAGTATTTT.

This clone was seen just once. The chain joins TRBV29-1 to TRBJ2-3, with TRBD1 as a possible D gene (6 bases). The germline CDR1 and CDR2 sequences are SQVTM and ANQGSEA. V was cut by 8 bases and J by 0 bases, with 15 bases left in between. The CDR3 contains 14 residues. This CDR3 is CSIAQGLSTDTQYF. The CDR3 region has the DNA TGCAGCATAGCACAGGGTTTGAGCACAGATACGCAGTATTTT.

The chain has TRBV12-5 and TRBJ2-2; tentatively, D is TRBD2 (5 bases). With 2 bases removed from V and 0 bases from J, the gap between germline ends came to 10 bases. Per germline, CDR1 LGHNT and CDR2 FRNRAP. The length of the CDR3 is 16 residues. Here the CDR3 reads CASGLILGSNTGELFF. CDR3 DNA: TGTGCTAGTGGTTTGATACTAGGGTCGAACACCGGGGAGCTGTTTTTT.

This chain joins TRBV5-1 and TRBJ1-1; possible D gene TRBD1, 5 bases. The CDR3 is 13 residues long. CDR1 SGHRS and CDR2 YFSETQ come from the germline V gene. Trimming shortened V by 0 bases and J by 6 bases, and 9 bases separated the two germline ends. CDR3 sequence reads: CASSLVGDAEAFF. The CDR3 bases are TGCGCCAGCAGCTTGGTAGGGGATGCTGAAGCTTTCTTT.

This clone was found once. This sequence joins TRBV2 and TRBJ1-6; D is uncertain. CDR3 length: 12 amino acids. Germline V gene data show CDR1 as SNHLY and CDR2 as FYNNEI. The V end lost 6 bases, the J end lost 14 bases, and 14 bases lay between the germline ends. CDR3: CASRAGLGALHF. Written as DNA, the CDR3 is TGTGCCAGCAGGGCCGGCCTGGGAGCCCTCCACTTT.

This clone was counted between two and nine times. V gene TRBV27 combines with J gene TRBJ1-5; the match to TRBD1 covers 9 bases. Germline CDR1 is MNHEY and CDR2 is SMNVEV (reference sequence). J was trimmed by 9 bases and V by 8 bases; bases with no gene match: 26. The CDR3 consists of 19 residues. The CDR3, as DNA: TGTGCCAGCGGATCTACAGGGGGCTCCGCAACGCGCGGGTATCCGCCCCAGCATTTT. This codes for CASGSTGGSATRGYPPQHF.

The V and J genes are TRBV4-2 and TRBJ2-3; 16 nucleotides match TRBD2. Germline V gene lookup returns CDR1 LGHNA and CDR2 YNFKEQ. The V segment lost 4 bases and the J segment 5 bases; nucleotides outside the gene matches: 9. The CDR3 is made up of 18 amino acids. CDR3 coding DNA: TGTGCCAGCAGCCCCGGGACTAGCGGGGGGGCCATGGTAGATACGCAGTATTTT. Residues: CASSPGTSGGAMVDTQYF.

The rearrangement links TRBV7-8 to TRBJ2-3; 9 bases map to TRBD1. The CDR3 is 16 residues long. CDR1 and CDR2 (germline): SGHVS, FQNEAQ. After removal of 4 bases from V and 4 bases from J, the junction contained 9 bases not matched to a gene. As DNA, the CDR3 is TGTGCCAGCAGCTACCAAGGGACAGGGATGGCAGATACGCAGTATTTT. This gives the protein CASSYQGTGMADTQYF.

The table lists this clone with a count of one. V usage is TRBV4-1 and J usage is TRBJ2-7; 7 bases are shared with TRBD1. The CDR3 is 16 residues long. V gave up 2 bases and J gave up 3 bases; unmatched junction bases: 10. Looked up from germline, CDR1 is MGHRA and CDR2 is YSYEKL. The CDR3 DNA is TGCGCCAGCAGCCAAAGCCCGACAGGGCCAATCTACGAGCAGTACTTC. Its protein product is CASSQSPTGPIYEQYF.

This clone was detected once. The genes are TRBV21-1 and TRBJ2-7; the D call in the table, TRBD1, was not verified against the DNA. TRBV21-1 is a pseudogene. CDR3 length: 16 residues. CDR3 sequence: CASRRRDRGLTYEQYF. The CDR3 DNA follows: TGTGCCAGCAGGAGGAGGGACAGGGGGCTTACCTACGAGCAGTACTTC.

The J gene is TRBJ2-1, the V gene TRBV5-1, with D tentatively TRBD1 (5 bases). V was trimmed by 7 bases and J by 6 bases, leaving 14 bases between them. Germline V gene data show CDR1 as SGHRS and CDR2 as YFSETQ. The CDR3 totals 13 residues. The CDR3 nucleotides are TGCGCCAGCCGGTCCCCGACAGTCAATGAGCAGTTCTTC. Translation: CASRSPTVNEQFF.

The rearrangement links TRBV5-1 to TRBJ2-5; tentatively, D is TRBD2 (5 bases). The V gene's germline CDR1 is SGHRS and CDR2 YFSETQ. The CDR3 totals 12 residues. Trimming pared 6 bases from V and 1 base from J, leaving 7 bases between. The CDR3: CASNEGQETQYF. In DNA form, the CDR3 reads TGCGCCAGCAATGAGGGCCAAGAGACCCAGTACTTC.

The rearrangement joins TRBV5-4 to TRBJ1-2; 10 bases map to TRBD1. Trimming removed 5 bases from V and 5 bases from J; junction bases left unmatched: 6. Looked up from germline, CDR1 is SGHNT and CDR2 is YYREEE (reference sequence). The CDR3 contains 14 residues. This CDR3 is CASREGTGVYGYTF. The CDR3, as DNA: TGTGCCAGCAGAGAGGGGACAGGGGTTTATGGCTACACCTTC.

This clone occurred once. The chain employs TRBV12-3 or TRBV12-4 and TRBJ1-2; D gene uncertain. Trimming left V 7 bases short and J 3 bases short, with 9 bases between. The CDR3 runs 12 residues. CDR3: CASTPDYYGYTF. As DNA, the CDR3 is TGTGCCAGCACCCCAGACTACTATGGCTACACCTTC.

The chain has TRBV7-6 and TRBJ1-3, with D unclear. Germline CDR1 reads SGHVS; CDR2 reads FNYEAQ. V lost 0 bases and J 0 bases, leaving 9 bases between the germline ends. The CDR3 is made up of 16 amino acids. The CDR3 sequence: CASSLARPSSGNTIYF. CDR3 bases: TGTGCCAGCAGCTTAGCCCGACCTAGCTCTGGAAACACCATATATTTT. Complete variable domain (other parts from reference TRBV7-6 and TRBJ1-3): GAGVSQSPRYKVTKRGQDVALRCDPISGHVSLYWYRQALGQGPEFLTYFNYEAQQDKSGLPNDRFSAERPEGSISTLTIQRTEQRDSAMYRCASSLARPSSGNTIYFGEGSWLTVV.

The V call is TRBV5-1, the J call TRBJ2-7, with 7 bases lining up with TRBD1. V shed 0 bases and J 2 bases; nucleotides not matched to a gene: 11. The germline CDR1 and CDR2 sequences are SGHRS and YFSETQ. The CDR3 spans 17 residues. This CDR3 is CASSLVVWGTAAYEQYF. In DNA form, the CDR3 reads TGCGCCAGCAGCTTGGTAGTTTGGGGGACAGCAGCCTACGAGCAGTACTTC.

The CDR3 protein is CASSVETWGYTF. CDR3 sequence (DNA): TGTGCCAGCAGTGTCGAAACATGGGGCTACACCTTC. V is TRBV2 and J is TRBJ1-2; D remains unclear. V lost 4 bases to trimming and J lost 8 bases, with 11 bases between them. The CDR3 has 12 amino acids. Per germline, CDR1 SNHLY and CDR2 FYNNEI.

The genes are TRBV3-1 (or the pseudogene TRBV3-2) and TRBJ1-5; 8 nucleotides match TRBD1. The CDR3 is 16 residues long. The germline V gene encodes CDR1 LGHDT and CDR2 YNNKEL (reference sequence). After removal of 2 bases from V and 7 bases from J, the junction contained 10 bases not matched to a gene. CDR3 in DNA: TGTGCCAGCAGCCAATCAGCGCCAGGGGGCGAACAGCCCCAGCATTTT. Protein: CASSQSAPGGEQPQHF.

The DNA for the CDR3 is TGTGCCAGCAGAGCTACAGGGGGCACTGAAGCTTTCTTT. Protein product: CASRATGGTEAFF. This chain uses TRBV2 with TRBJ1-1; 8 nucleotides match TRBD1. The CDR3 runs to 13 residues. Germline V lookup: CDR1 SNHLY, CDR2 FYNNEI. V lost 6 bases, J lost 4 bases, and 4 bases stayed unmatched.

The chain is built from TRBV10-3 and TRBJ1-1; a weak D match, TRBD1 (6 bases). Germline CDR1 ENHRY, CDR2 SYGVKD. Trimming left V 2 bases short and J 11 bases short, with 9 bases between. This CDR3 region has 11 residues. CDR3 region: CAISEPTGAFF. CDR3 nucleotides: TGTGCCATCAGTGAGCCGACAGGTGCTTTCTTT.

This chain uses TRBV27 with TRBJ2-7, with 10 bases fitting TRBD1. This CDR3 spans 16 amino acids. Germline loops: CDR1 MNHEY, CDR2 SMNVEV (reference sequence). The junction had 7 bases not matched to a gene; V was cut back by 3 bases and J by 2 bases. The CDR3 reads CASSLGTGTGAYEQYF. CDR3 DNA: TGTGCCAGCAGTTTGGGGACCGGGACAGGGGCCTACGAGCAGTACTTC.

The CDR3, as DNA: TGCAGCGTTGTTTTGGGGGCTGCCAATCAGCCCCAGCATTTT. As protein: CSVVLGAANQPQHF. V is TRBV29-1 and J is TRBJ1-5, with D possibly TRBD1 on 6 matching bases. With 4 bases removed from V and 3 bases from J, the gap between germline ends came to 13 bases. Per the germline V gene, CDR1 is SQVTM and CDR2 is ANQGSEA. This CDR3 has 14 amino acids.

This chain links TRBV5-1 with TRBJ1-1, with D tentatively TRBD1 (6 bases). The V gene's germline CDR1 is SGHRS and CDR2 YFSETQ. Trimming took off 0 bases at V and 4 bases at J, with 13 bases between the two ends. The CDR3 consists of 15 residues. In DNA form, the CDR3 reads TGCGCCAGCAGCTTGGCCGAACAGGGTTCCACTGAAGCTTTCTTT. This sequence encodes CASSLAEQGSTEAFF.

The V call is TRBV28, the J call TRBJ1-1; D unclear. V shed 5 bases and J shed 0 bases, with 16 bases lying between them. This CDR3 has 16 amino acids. The germline CDR1 and CDR2 sequences are MDHEN and SYDVKM. In DNA form, the CDR3 reads TGTGCCAGCAGTAGAACGGAGCCTGCTATGAACACTGAAGCTTTCTTT. Protein product: CASSRTEPAMNTEAFF.